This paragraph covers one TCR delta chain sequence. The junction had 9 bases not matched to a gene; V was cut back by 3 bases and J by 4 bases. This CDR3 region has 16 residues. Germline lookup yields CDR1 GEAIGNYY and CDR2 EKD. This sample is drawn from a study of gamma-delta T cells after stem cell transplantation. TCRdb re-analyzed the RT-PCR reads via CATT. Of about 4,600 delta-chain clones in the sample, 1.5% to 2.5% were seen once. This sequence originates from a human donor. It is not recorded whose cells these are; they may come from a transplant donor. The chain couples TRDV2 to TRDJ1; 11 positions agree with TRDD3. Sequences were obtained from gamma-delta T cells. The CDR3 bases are TGTGCCTGTGACCCGGTACTGGGGGATAAGGGCGATAAACTCATCTTT. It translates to CACDPVLGDKGDKLIF.